The entry that follows covers one TCR beta chain sequence. Per the germline V gene, CDR1 is GTSNPN and CDR2 is SVGIG (reference sequence). CDR3 length: 15 amino acids. Trimming pared 0 bases from V and 5 bases from J, leaving 16 bases between. Under the authors' procedure: Reference gene primers were amplified, and this amplification served to estimate nucleated cell counts. Repertoires were generated with immunoSEQ multiplex PCR, while TCRdb's copy carries only in-frame clones and drops some. V, J and clone size derive from that table, while D and trimming were established from the DNA sequence. The table has around 340,000 clones, approximately 86% seen once. Seattle researchers signed up patients amid active infection and tracked them longitudinally. This specimen belongs to a study of blood T cell repertoires in COVID-19. On the study more broadly: The origin of the acute and convalescent COVID-19 samples was the United States, Italy and Spain.

Sequenced sample: peripheral blood. This chain uses TRBV30 with TRBJ2-5, with D perhaps matching TRBD2 (5 bases). This receptor was taken from a woman in her fifties or sixties with COVID-19, enrolled during active disease. CDR3 sequence reads: CAWSVRGFGGETQYF. In nucleotides, the CDR3 is TGTGCCTGGAGTGTACGTGGCTTCGGCGGGGAGACCCAGTACTTC.